This entry describes one TCR beta chain. This specimen comes from a study of blood T cell repertoires in COVID-19. Study-level background: From the United States, Italy and Spain came samples of acute and convalescent COVID-19. T cells, B-cell-depleted T cells, or PBMCs provided the cDNA or gDNA that served as material.

The authors' processing: Estimated nucleated cell counts came from reference gene primer amplification. Repertoires were generated with immunoSEQ multiplex PCR, while TCRdb's copy carries only in-frame clones and drops some. The D gene and trimming were derived from the DNA, and the V and J assignments and clone size from that table. The table has 99,000 or so clones, 85% seen once; the top ten hold under 4.5%. The CDR3 contains 11 residues. V was shortened by 5 bases and J by 7 bases, with 9 bases between the two germline ends. Per germline, CDR1 SNHLY and CDR2 FYNNEI. This TCR was recovered from a man in his fifties or sixties with acute or convalescent COVID-19. J is TRBJ2-7 and V is TRBV2; D is uncertain. The sequenced material came from peripheral blood. CDR3 nucleotide sequence: TGTGCCAGCAGTCCCATGCGGGAGCAGTACTTC. Translated, it gives CASSPMREQYF.